The clone carrying this T cell receptor (beta chain) appeared a single time. The CDR3 has 13 residues. The germline CDR1 and CDR2 sequences are LNHNV and YYDKDF (reference sequence). Trimming shortened V by 4 bases and J by 4 bases, and 10 bases separated the two germline ends. These data come from a study of blood T cell repertoires in COVID-19. Study-level information: Researchers got acute and convalescent COVID-19 samples from the United States, Italy and Spain. PBMCs, B-cell-depleted T cells, or T cells provided the cDNA or gDNA that made up the material.

Authors' analysis steps: Estimated nucleated cell counts came from reference gene primer amplification. Measured with immunoSEQ multiplex PCR; TCRdb has only the in-frame clones, and not every one. That table furnishes V, J and clone size, whereas the DNA furnished D and trimming. The table shows about 64,000 clones, with approximately 92% occurring only once. The chain is built from TRBV15 and TRBJ2-5; tentative D call: TRBD1 (5 bases). Sequencing was carried out using peripheral blood. The clonotype was recovered from a woman aged 80 or over with active COVID-19. The CDR3 protein is CATSIFQGETQYF. In nucleotides, the CDR3 is TGTGCCACCAGCATCTTTCAGGGAGAGACCCAGTACTTC. Full variable domain (rest looked up from reference TRBV15 and TRBJ2-5): DAMVIQNPRYQVTQFGKPVTLSCSQTLNHNVMYWYQQKSSQAPKLLFHYYDKDFNNEADTPDNFQSRRPNTSFCFLDIRSPGLGDTAMYLCATSIFQGETQYFGPGTRLLVL.